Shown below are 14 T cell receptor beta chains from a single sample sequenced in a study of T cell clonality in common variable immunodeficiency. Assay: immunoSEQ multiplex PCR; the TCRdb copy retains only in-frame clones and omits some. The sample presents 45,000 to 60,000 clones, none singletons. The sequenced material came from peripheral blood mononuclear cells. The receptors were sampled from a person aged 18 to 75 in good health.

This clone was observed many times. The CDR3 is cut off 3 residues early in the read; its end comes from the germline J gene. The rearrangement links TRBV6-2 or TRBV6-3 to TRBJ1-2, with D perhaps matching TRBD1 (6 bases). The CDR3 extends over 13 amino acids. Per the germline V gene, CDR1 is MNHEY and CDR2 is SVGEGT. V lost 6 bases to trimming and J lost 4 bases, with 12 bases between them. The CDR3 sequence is CASRAGTIYGYTF. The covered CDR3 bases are TGTGCCAGCAGAGCCGGGACAATCTATGGC.

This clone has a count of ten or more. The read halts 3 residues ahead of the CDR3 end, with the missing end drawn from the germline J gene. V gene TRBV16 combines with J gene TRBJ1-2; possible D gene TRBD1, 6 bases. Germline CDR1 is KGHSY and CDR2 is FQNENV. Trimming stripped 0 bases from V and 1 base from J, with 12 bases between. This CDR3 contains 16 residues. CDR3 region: CASSQSRAGVNYGYTF. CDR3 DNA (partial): TGTGCCAGCAGCCAATCGAGGGCAGGGGTTAACTATGGC.

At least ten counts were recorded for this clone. CDR3 protein: CASSRTGRDEKLFF. The part of the CDR3 DNA that was read is TGTGCCAGCAGCCGGACAGGACGGGATGAAAAG. The chain is built from TRBV13 and TRBJ2-2; the match to TRBD1 covers 7 bases. The sequenced fragment ends 3 residues before the CDR3 boundary, so the rest is inferred from the germline J gene. CDR3 length equals 14 residues. Germline assignment: CDR1 PRHDT and CDR2 FYEKMQ (reference sequence).

The sequenced CDR3 bases are TGTGCCAGCAGTGAAGGGGACAGATATAGCAATCAGCCG. Its protein product is CASSEGDRYSNQP. The whole CDR3 is CASSEGDRYSNQPQYF. The chain couples TRBV6-1 to TRBJ2-3; TRBD1 agrees at 7 bases. The read comes to an end 3 residues before the CDR3 does, leaving the germline J gene to fill in the end. CDR1 MNHNS and CDR2 SASEGT come from the germline V gene. The CDR3 totals 16 residues.

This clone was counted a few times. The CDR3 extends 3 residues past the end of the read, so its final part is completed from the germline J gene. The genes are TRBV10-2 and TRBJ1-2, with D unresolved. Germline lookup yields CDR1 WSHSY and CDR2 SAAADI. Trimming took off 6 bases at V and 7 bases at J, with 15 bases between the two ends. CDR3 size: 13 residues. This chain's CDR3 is CASSAAVGGGYTF. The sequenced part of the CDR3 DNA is TGCGCCAGCAGCGCCGCCGTTGGCGGTGGC.

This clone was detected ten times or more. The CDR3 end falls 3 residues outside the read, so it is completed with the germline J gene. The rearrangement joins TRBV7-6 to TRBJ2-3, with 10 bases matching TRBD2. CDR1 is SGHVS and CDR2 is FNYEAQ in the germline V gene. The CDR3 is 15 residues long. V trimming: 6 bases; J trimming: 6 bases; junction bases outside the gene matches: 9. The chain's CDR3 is CASSRAGGTGDTQYF. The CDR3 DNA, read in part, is TGTGCCAGCAGTAGAGCGGGGGGGACCGGGGATACG. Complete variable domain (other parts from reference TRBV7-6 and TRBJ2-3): GAGVSQSPRYKVTKRGQDVALRCDPISGHVSLYWYRQALGQGPEFLTYFNYEAQQDKSGLPNDRFSAERPEGSISTLTIQRTEQRDSAMYRCASSRAGGTGDTQYFGPGTRLTVL.

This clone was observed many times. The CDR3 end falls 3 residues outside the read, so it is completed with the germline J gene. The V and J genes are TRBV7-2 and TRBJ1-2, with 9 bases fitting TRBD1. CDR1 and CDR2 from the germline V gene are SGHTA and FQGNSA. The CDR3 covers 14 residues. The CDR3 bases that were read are TGTGCCAGCAGCTTCGAACAGGGGGCGCGAGGC. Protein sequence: CASSFEQGARG. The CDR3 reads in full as CASSFEQGARGYTF.

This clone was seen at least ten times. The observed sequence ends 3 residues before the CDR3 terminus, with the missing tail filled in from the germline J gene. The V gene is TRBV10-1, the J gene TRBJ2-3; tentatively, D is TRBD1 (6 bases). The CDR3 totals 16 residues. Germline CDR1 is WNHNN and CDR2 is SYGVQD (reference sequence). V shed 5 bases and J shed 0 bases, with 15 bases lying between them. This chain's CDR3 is CASSYLQGPSTDTQYF. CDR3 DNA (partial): TGCGCCAGCAGTTACCTTCAGGGGCCGAGCACAGATACG.

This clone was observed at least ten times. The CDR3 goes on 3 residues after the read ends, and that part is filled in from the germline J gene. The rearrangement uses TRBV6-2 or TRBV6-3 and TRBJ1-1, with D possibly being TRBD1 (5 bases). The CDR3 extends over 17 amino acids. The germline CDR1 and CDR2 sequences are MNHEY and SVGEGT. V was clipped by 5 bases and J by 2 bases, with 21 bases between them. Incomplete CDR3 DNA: TGTGCCAGCAGTCCCGGGGGGGGAACCCGTTATAACACTGAA. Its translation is CASSPGGGTRYNTE. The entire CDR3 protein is CASSPGGGTRYNTEAFF.

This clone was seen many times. The CDR3 is CSARDTNTDTQYF. CDR3 bases read: TGCAGTGCTAGAGATACTAACACAGATACG. J is TRBJ2-3 and V is TRBV20-1; D gene uncertain. Sequencing ends 3 residues short of the CDR3 end; the germline J gene provides the rest. Per germline, CDR1 DFQATT and CDR2 SNEGSKA (reference sequence). The CDR3 extends over 13 amino acids. V was pared by 0 bases and J by 2 bases, with 6 bases between.

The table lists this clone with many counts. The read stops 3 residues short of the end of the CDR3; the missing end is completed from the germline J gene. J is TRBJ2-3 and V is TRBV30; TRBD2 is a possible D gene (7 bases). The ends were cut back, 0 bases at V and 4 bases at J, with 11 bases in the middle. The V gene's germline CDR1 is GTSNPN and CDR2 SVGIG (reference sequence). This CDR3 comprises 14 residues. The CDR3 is CAWSVGGASDTQYF. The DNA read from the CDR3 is TGTGCCTGGAGTGTAGGGGGGGCCTCAGATACG.

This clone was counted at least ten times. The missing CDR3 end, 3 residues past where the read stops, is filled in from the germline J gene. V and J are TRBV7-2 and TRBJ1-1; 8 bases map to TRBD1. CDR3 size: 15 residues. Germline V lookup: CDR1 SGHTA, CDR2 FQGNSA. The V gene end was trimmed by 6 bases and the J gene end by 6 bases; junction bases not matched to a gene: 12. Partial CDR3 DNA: TGTGCCAGCAGACCGAACCGCCAGGGGGCATCTGAA. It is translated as CASRPNRQGASE. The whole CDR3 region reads CASRPNRQGASEAFF.

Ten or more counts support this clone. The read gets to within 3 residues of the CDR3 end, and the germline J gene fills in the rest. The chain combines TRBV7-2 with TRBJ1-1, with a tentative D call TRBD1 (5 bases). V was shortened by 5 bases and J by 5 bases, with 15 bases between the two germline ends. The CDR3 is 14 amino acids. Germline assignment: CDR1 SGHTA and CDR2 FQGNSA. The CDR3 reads CASSSRPGITEAFF. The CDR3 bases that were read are TGTGCCAGCAGCAGTAGACCAGGGATAACTGAA.

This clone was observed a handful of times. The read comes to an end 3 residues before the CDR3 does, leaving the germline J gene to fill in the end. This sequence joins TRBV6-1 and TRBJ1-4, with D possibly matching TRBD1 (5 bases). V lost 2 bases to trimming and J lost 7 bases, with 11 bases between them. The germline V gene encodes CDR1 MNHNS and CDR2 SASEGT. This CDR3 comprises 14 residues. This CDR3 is CASSEQGRSEKLFF. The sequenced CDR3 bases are TGTGCCAGCAGTGAACAGGGCCGGTCTGAAAAA.